This T cell receptor (beta chain) was identified in a study of cytomegalovirus exposure and HLA in healthy donors. The study's findings and limits: In a later analysis, V- and J-gene trimming of beta chains associated with a DCLRE1C missense variant, replicated independently.

This CDR3 comprises 15 residues. V was clipped by 2 bases and J by 7 bases; unmatched bases: 8. Germline assignment: CDR1 LNHDA and CDR2 SQIVND (reference sequence). About this clone itself: Antigen specificity is unknown.

The PCR employed 60 Vbeta primers together with 13 Jbeta primers. This table comes from immunoSEQ multiplex PCR, and its TCRdb copy is limited to in-frame clones, with some not included. The data show under 200,000 clones, about 86% seen once. This receptor was taken from a woman younger than 35 in good health and CMV-seropositive. The chain has TRBV19 and TRBJ2-1; 7 bases agree with TRBD2. Sequencing was done on a sample of PBMCs. CDR3 protein: CASSILGGGFNEQFF. As DNA, the CDR3 is TGTGCCAGTAGTATACTTGGCGGGGGTTTTAATGAGCAGTTCTTC.